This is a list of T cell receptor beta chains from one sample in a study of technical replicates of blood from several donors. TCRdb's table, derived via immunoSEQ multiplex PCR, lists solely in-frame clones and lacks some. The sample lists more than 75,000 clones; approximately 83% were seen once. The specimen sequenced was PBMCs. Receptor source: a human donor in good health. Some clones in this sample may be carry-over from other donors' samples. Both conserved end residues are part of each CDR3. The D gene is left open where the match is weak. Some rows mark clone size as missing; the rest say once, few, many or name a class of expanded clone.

CDR3 protein: CASSWGTVVTEAFF; CDR3 DNA: TGTGCCAGCAGCTGGGGGACAGTAGTTACTGAAGCTTTCTTT; D gene: TRBD1; J gene: TRBJ1-1; V gene: TRBV7-9; clone size: .
CDR3 protein: CASSDRAGGTDTQYF; CDR3 DNA: TGTGCCAGCAGCGACCGAGCGGGGGGCACAGATACGCAGTATTTT; D gene: TRBD2; J gene: TRBJ2-3; V gene: TRBV9; clone size: few
CDR3 protein: CASSAFPRDEQYF; CDR3 DNA: TGTGCCAGCAGTGCCTTTCCTCGAGACGAGCAGTACTTC; D gene: .; J gene: TRBJ2-7; V gene: TRBV25-1; clone size: .
CDR3 protein: CASSADRGDYGYTF; CDR3 DNA: TGTGCCAGCAGTGCGGACAGGGGGGATTATGGCTACACCTTC; D gene: TRBD1; J gene: TRBJ1-2; V gene: TRBV11-1; clone size: .
CDR3 protein: CASSFSGLNGDGYTF; CDR3 DNA: TGTGCCAGCAGCTTCTCAGGGCTCAATGGGGATGGCTACACCTTC; D gene: .; J gene: TRBJ1-2; V gene: TRBV25-1; clone size: .
CDR3 protein: CASSLSYRVTEAFF; CDR3 DNA: TGTGCCAGCAGCCTATCCTACAGGGTCACTGAAGCTTTCTTT; D gene: .; J gene: TRBJ1-1; V gene: TRBV7-9; clone size: .
CDR3 protein: CASSLVQGGTEAFF; CDR3 DNA: TGTGCCAGCAGCTTAGTACAGGGTGGCACTGAAGCTTTCTTT; D gene: .; J gene: TRBJ1-1; V gene: TRBV7-2; clone size: .
CDR3 protein: CASSILGVNTGELFF; CDR3 DNA: TGTGCCAGCAGTATTCTCGGGGTGAACACCGGGGAGCTGTTTTTT; D gene: .; J gene: TRBJ2-2; V gene: TRBV5-4; clone size: .
CDR3 protein: CASSEASYRGLGYGYTF; CDR3 DNA: TGTGCCAGCAGCGAAGCCAGCTACAGGGGTCTCGGATATGGCTACACCTTC; D gene: TRBD1; J gene: TRBJ1-2; V gene: TRBV11-2; clone size: .
CDR3 protein: CAWSVPGSGELFF; CDR3 DNA: TGTGCCTGGAGTGTACCAGGTTCCGGGGAGCTGTTTTTT; D gene: .; J gene: TRBJ2-2; V gene: TRBV30; clone size: few
CDR3 protein: CASSLDLIQGDGNTIYF; CDR3 DNA: TGTGCCAGCAGCCTCGACCTGATACAGGGAGACGGAAACACCATATATTTT; D gene: .; J gene: TRBJ1-3; V gene: TRBV4-2; clone size: .
CDR3 protein: CASSLGTSGSLSEQFF; CDR3 DNA: TGTGCCAGCAGCCTCGGGACTAGCGGGAGTTTGAGTGAGCAGTTCTTC; D gene: TRBD2; J gene: TRBJ2-1; V gene: TRBV7-9; clone size: .
CDR3 protein: CASSQAQPYNSPLHF; CDR3 DNA: TGTGCCAGCAGCCAAGCACAGCCTTATAATTCACCCCTCCACTTT; D gene: .; J gene: TRBJ1-6; V gene: TRBV4-2; clone size: once
CDR3 protein: CASSFGGEQFF; CDR3 DNA: TGTGCCAGCAGCTTCGGGGGTGAGCAGTTCTTC; D gene: .; J gene: TRBJ2-1; V gene: TRBV6-6; clone size: .
CDR3 protein: CASSSGGSLNEQFF; CDR3 DNA: TGTGCCAGCAGTTCAGGGGGGTCCCTAAATGAGCAGTTCTTC; D gene: .; J gene: TRBJ2-1; V gene: TRBV27; clone size: .
CDR3 protein: CAWSVPGQGGAEKLFF; CDR3 DNA: TGTGCCTGGAGTGTCCCGGGACAGGGAGGGGCTGAAAAACTGTTTTTT; D gene: TRBD1; J gene: TRBJ1-4; V gene: TRBV30; clone size: .
CDR3 protein: CASRRGQGHSYEQYF; CDR3 DNA: TGTGCCAGCCGCAGGGGACAGGGGCATTCCTACGAGCAGTACTTC; D gene: TRBD1; J gene: TRBJ2-7; V gene: TRBV11-3; clone size: .
CDR3 protein: CLTLQTSGRNYEQYF; CDR3 DNA: TGCTTAACCCTCCAGACTAGCGGGAGAAACTACGAGCAGTACTTC; D gene: TRBD2; J gene: TRBJ2-7; V gene: TRBV5-1; clone size: .
CDR3 protein: CATSRDPRETQYF; CDR3 DNA: TGTGCCACCAGCAGAGATCCTCGGGAGACCCAGTACTTC; D gene: .; J gene: TRBJ2-5; V gene: TRBV15; clone size: once
CDR3 protein: CASSQESYGYNEQFF; CDR3 DNA: TGCGCCAGCAGCCAAGAGTCCTACGGGTACAATGAGCAGTTCTTC; D gene: .; J gene: TRBJ2-1; V gene: TRBV4-1; clone size: .
CDR3 protein: CASSPNGGFNTGELFF; CDR3 DNA: TGTGCCAGCTCACCGAACGGGGGGTTCAACACCGGGGAGCTGTTTTTT; D gene: TRBD2; J gene: TRBJ2-2; V gene: TRBV18; clone size: .
CDR3 protein: CASSLGRGAYEQYF; CDR3 DNA: TGTGCCAGCAGCTTAGGGCGCGGCGCCTACGAGCAGTACTTC; D gene: .; J gene: TRBJ2-7; V gene: TRBV7-2; clone size: .
CDR3 protein: CASSIPQGPSGNTIYF; CDR3 DNA: TGTGCCAGTAGTATACCACAGGGTCCCTCTGGAAACACCATATATTTT; D gene: .; J gene: TRBJ1-3; V gene: TRBV19; clone size: .
CDR3 protein: CSAIDRSYEQYF; CDR3 DNA: TGCAGCGCAATTGACAGATCCTACGAGCAGTACTTC; D gene: .; J gene: TRBJ2-7; V gene: TRBV29-1; clone size: .
CDR3 protein: CASSLARGQGITGELFF; CDR3 DNA: TGTGCCAGCAGCTTAGCCCGGGGACAGGGAATTACCGGGGAGCTGTTTTTT; D gene: TRBD1; J gene: TRBJ2-2; V gene: TRBV7-8; clone size: .
CDR3 protein: CASTGGTWRNQETQYF; CDR3 DNA: TGTGCCAGCACAGGGGGGACATGGCGTAACCAAGAGACCCAGTACTTC; D gene: .; J gene: TRBJ2-5; V gene: TRBV6-6; clone size: .
CDR3 protein: CASSATGTGESPLHF; CDR3 DNA: TGTGCCAGCAGCGCTACCGGGACAGGGGAGTCACCCCTCCACTTT; D gene: TRBD1; J gene: TRBJ1-6; V gene: TRBV6-5; clone size: few
CDR3 protein: CASSMLGLAGRETQYF; CDR3 DNA: TGTGCCAGCAGCATGCTTGGACTAGCGGGACGAGAGACCCAGTACTTC; D gene: TRBD2; J gene: TRBJ2-5; V gene: TRBV7-3; clone size: .
CDR3 protein: CAISELDTDTQYF; CDR3 DNA: TGTGCCATCAGTGAGTTAGACACAGATACGCAGTATTTT; D gene: .; J gene: TRBJ2-3; V gene: TRBV10-3; clone size: .
CDR3 protein: CAWVGGAGTEAFF; CDR3 DNA: TGTGCCTGGGTGGGGGGGGCCGGCACTGAAGCTTTCTTT; D gene: .; J gene: TRBJ1-1; V gene: TRBV30; clone size: once
CDR3 protein: CATSRDPGNNEQFF; CDR3 DNA: TGTGCCACCAGCAGAGATCCGGGAAACAATGAGCAGTTCTTC; D gene: .; J gene: TRBJ2-1; V gene: TRBV15; clone size: .
CDR3 protein: CATSRDGTGANTGELFF; CDR3 DNA: TGTGCCACCAGCAGAGATGGGACAGGGGCGAACACCGGGGAGCTGTTTTTT; D gene: TRBD1; J gene: TRBJ2-2; V gene: TRBV15; clone size: .
CDR3 protein: CASSLSGTYEQYF; CDR3 DNA: TGTGCCAGCAGCTTGAGCGGTACCTACGAGCAGTACTTC; D gene: .; J gene: TRBJ2-7; V gene: TRBV5-6; clone size: few
CDR3 protein: CASRGYNEQFF; CDR3 DNA: TGCGCCAGCCGAGGGTACAATGAGCAGTTCTTC; D gene: .; J gene: TRBJ2-1; V gene: TRBV5-1; clone size: .
CDR3 protein: CASSVAGQGAGNTIYF; CDR3 DNA: TGTGCCAGCAGCGTAGCAGGACAGGGTGCTGGAAACACCATATATTTT; D gene: TRBD1; J gene: TRBJ1-3; V gene: TRBV9; clone size: .
CDR3 protein: CAIKAAGSYEQYF; CDR3 DNA: TGTGCCATCAAAGCAGCGGGATCCTACGAGCAGTACTTC; D gene: TRBD2; J gene: TRBJ2-7; V gene: TRBV10-3; clone size: .
CDR3 protein: CASSRGLAAYNEQFF; CDR3 DNA: TGTGCCAGCAGCAGGGGACTAGCGGCCTACAATGAGCAGTTCTTC; D gene: TRBD2; J gene: TRBJ2-1; V gene: TRBV5-8; clone size: .
CDR3 protein: CASSLRLASGRGSYEQYF; CDR3 DNA: TGTGCCAGCAGCTTAAGGTTAGCCAGCGGGAGGGGGTCCTACGAGCAGTACTTC; D gene: TRBD2; J gene: TRBJ2-7; V gene: TRBV11-2; clone size: .
CDR3 protein: CASSATGPYGYTF; CDR3 DNA: TGTGCCAGCAGTGCAACAGGGCCGTATGGCTACACCTTC; D gene: .; J gene: TRBJ1-2; V gene: TRBV2; clone size: .
CDR3 protein: CATSRDGSGGEKLFF; CDR3 DNA: TGTGCCACCAGCAGAGATGGGTCAGGGGGCGAAAAACTGTTTTTT; D gene: TRBD1; J gene: TRBJ1-4; V gene: TRBV15; clone size: .
CDR3 protein: CASRPWGTSGALGQFF; CDR3 DNA: TGCGCCAGCAGGCCCTGGGGAACTAGCGGGGCCCTGGGGCAGTTCTTC; D gene: TRBD2; J gene: TRBJ2-1; V gene: TRBV5-1; clone size: .
CDR3 protein: CAWSVQETDTQYF; CDR3 DNA: TGTGCCTGGAGTGTTCAAGAGACAGATACGCAGTATTTT; D gene: .; J gene: TRBJ2-3; V gene: TRBV30; clone size: .
CDR3 protein: CASSEEGRGGDEQYF; CDR3 DNA: TGTGCCAGCAGTGAAGAGGGTAGGGGTGGGGACGAGCAGTACTTC; D gene: .; J gene: TRBJ2-7; V gene: TRBV6-1; clone size: .
CDR3 protein: CAWSVLSFDTDTQYF; CDR3 DNA: TGTGCCTGGAGTGTCCTTAGTTTTGACACAGATACGCAGTATTTT; D gene: .; J gene: TRBJ2-3; V gene: TRBV30; clone size: .
CDR3 protein: CASSFPSGYEQYF; CDR3 DNA: TGTGCCAGCAGCTTTCCTAGCGGCTACGAGCAGTACTTC; D gene: TRBD2; J gene: TRBJ2-7; V gene: TRBV5-4; clone size: .